These 9 T cell receptor beta chains share one sample of origin, sequenced in a study of radiotherapy plus CTLA-4 blockade in lung cancer. This table comes from immunoSEQ multiplex PCR, and its TCRdb copy is limited to in-frame clones, with some not included. The sample yields some 98,000 clones, approximately 78% seen once. Sequencing used peripheral blood, obtained from a patient treated with radiotherapy plus ipilimumab. The receptors here all came from a human donor with non-small cell lung cancer who had a partial response to radiotherapy plus ipilimumab.

The CDR3 protein is CASTPEGQGAGQPQHF. CDR3 coding DNA: TGTGCCAGCACACCCGAAGGACAGGGAGCGGGTCAGCCCCAGCATTTT. This chain connects TRBV28 to TRBJ1-5, with 8 bases matching TRBD1. The V gene's germline CDR1 is MDHEN and CDR2 SYDVKM. Trimming took 7 bases from V and 6 from J; bases not matched to a gene: 14. This CDR3 is 16 amino acids long.

V usage is TRBV19 and J usage is TRBJ1-1; no clear D. CDR1 is LNHDA, CDR2 SQIVND, per germline (reference sequence). The CDR3 runs to 15 residues. The germline V and J ends were trimmed by 1 base and 6 bases, with 15 bases remaining between them. The CDR3 reads CASSIGARESSEAFF. The CDR3 DNA follows: TGTGCCAGTAGTATAGGGGCGCGGGAAAGCTCTGAAGCTTTCTTT.

The rearrangement uses TRBV18 and TRBJ1-1, with D perhaps matching TRBD1 (6 bases). The CDR3 loop spans 17 amino acids. Looked up from germline, CDR1 is KGHSH and CDR2 is LQKENI. The V end lost 3 bases, the J end lost 0 bases, and 17 bases lay between the germline ends. CDR3 nucleotides: TGTGCCAGCTCACCCGTCGTATCAGGGACAATGAACACTGAAGCTTTCTTT. Its translation is CASSPVVSGTMNTEAFF. Looking up the rest from reference TRBV18 and TRBJ1-1 gives the full variable domain: NAGVMQNPRHLVRRRGQEARLRCSPMKGHSHVYWYRQLPEEGLKFMVYLQKENIIDESGMPKERFSAEFPKEGPSILRIQQVVRGDSAAYFCASSPVVSGTMNTEAFFGQGTRLTVV.

The chain has TRBV10-3 and TRBJ2-1; D call uncertain. There are 14 residues in the CDR3. Germline values: CDR1 ENHRY, CDR2 SYGVKD. Between the trimmed V and J ends, which lost 3 bases and 5 bases, there was a span of 11 bases. CDR3 in amino acids: CAISDPVPNNEQFF. The CDR3 DNA reads TGTGCCATCAGTGATCCGGTACCCAACAATGAGCAGTTCTTC.

The V gene is TRBV29-1, the J gene TRBJ2-3, with D perhaps matching TRBD2 (5 bases). The CDR3 is 15 amino acids. CDR1 and CDR2 (germline): SQVTM, ANQGSEA. V dropped 0 bases and J dropped 4 bases, with 14 bases sitting between them. The CDR3 bases are TGCAGCGTTGAAGATCAGGCGGCGGGCCCAGATACGCAGTATTTT. Protein product: CSVEDQAAGPDTQYF.

This chain connects TRBV7-9 to TRBJ1-6; 8 positions agree with TRBD1. The germline gives CDR1 SEHNR, CDR2 FQNEAQ (reference sequence). This CDR3 is built from 13 residues. V gave up 5 bases and J gave up 14 bases; unmatched junction bases: 8. DNA of the CDR3: TGTGCCAGCAGCCCTGGACAGGGTTTCACCCTCCACTTT. It is translated as CASSPGQGFTLHF.

The CDR3: CASSLDGQRNQPQHF. The CDR3 coding sequence is TGTGCCAGCAGCTTAGACGGACAGCGCAATCAGCCCCAGCATTTT. This chain links TRBV7-2 with TRBJ1-5, with D possibly being TRBD1 (6 bases). Germline CDR1 and CDR2: SGHTA and FQGNSA. V was clipped by 1 base and J by 2 bases, with 9 bases between them. The CDR3 is made up of 15 amino acids.

The V call is TRBV6-5, the J call TRBJ2-2; D is possibly TRBD2 (5 bases). The germline V and J ends were trimmed by 10 bases and 7 bases, with 16 bases remaining between them. Per the germline V gene, CDR1 is MNHEY and CDR2 is SVGAGI. CDR3 length equals 13 residues. CDR3 sequence: CATSGSWIGELFF. The CDR3 region has the DNA TGTGCCACCTCGGGGAGTTGGATCGGGGAGCTGTTTTTT.

The J gene is TRBJ2-7, the V gene TRBV6-5; TRBD2 agrees at 9 bases. The V gene's germline CDR1 is MNHEY and CDR2 SVGAGI. V gave up 0 bases and J gave up 4 bases; unmatched junction bases: 4. The CDR3 is 15 residues long. The CDR3 DNA is TGTGCCAGCAGTTACTCGGGTAGCGGGAGTTACGAGCAGTACTTC. It yields the protein CASSYSGSGSYEQYF.